This entry concerns a single TCR beta chain. This record comes from a study of chemoradiotherapy in HPV16-positive cancers. Germline assignment: CDR1 WSHSY and CDR2 SAAADI. The CDR3 totals 14 residues. Trimming removed 4 bases at V and 7 bases at J, with 11 bases between. TCRdb's copy holds only in-frame clones and misses some; the assay was immunoSEQ multiplex PCR. The sample yields 20,000 to 25,000 clones, about 89% seen once. Sequencing used blood, obtained from a patient who underwent chemoradiotherapy. The sequence derives from a human donor with HPV-associated anogenital cancer. The chain recombines TRBV10-2 with TRBJ1-6; tentatively, D is TRBD1 (6 bases). The CDR3 bases are TGCGCCAGCAGTGTTTGGACAGAAAATTCACCCCTCCACTTT. This encodes CASSVWTENSPLHF.